This is a list of T cell receptor beta chains from one sample in a study of technical replicates of blood from a handful of donors. The table came from immunoSEQ multiplex PCR; TCRdb's copy has only in-frame clones and leaves some out. The sample holds about 75,000 clones, about 97% seen once. Sample: T cells isolated from PBMCs. These TCRs come from a human donor in good health. The CDR3 runs from the conserved cysteine through the conserved F or W. Each record gives: J gene, V gene, clone size, D gene, CDR3 DNA, CDR3 protein. D genes are given only for firm matches. Clone size is stated in some rows and not others, as once, few, many or a class when expanded.

J: TRBJ2-3; V: TRBV7-9; size: once; D: -; DNA: TGTGCCAGCAGCCCCGAGTGGGTCGGGGATACGCAGTATTTT; CDR3: CASSPEWVGDTQYF
J: TRBJ1-2; V: TRBV30; size: -; D: -; DNA: TGTGCCTGGACAGGGGTTAAGAATGGCTACACCTTC; CDR3: CAWTGVKNGYTF
J: TRBJ1-2; V: TRBV29-1; size: -; D: TRBD1; DNA: TGCAGCGTTATTGGGTCGACTAGGACAGGGAGTACCACTAACTATGGCTACACCTTC; CDR3: CSVIGSTRTGSTTNYGYTF
J: TRBJ2-1; V: TRBV5-1; size: -; D: -; DNA: TGCGCCAGCAGCTCCGATAGAGTCTACAATGAGCAGTTCTTC; CDR3: CASSSDRVYNEQFF
J: TRBJ1-1; V: TRBV10-3; size: -; D: -; DNA: TGTGCCATCGCCCGGACACCGAACACTGAAGCTTTCTTT; CDR3: CAIARTPNTEAFF
J: TRBJ1-5; V: TRBV30; size: -; D: -; DNA: TGTGCCTGGAGTCCGGGGAGGGAAGATCAGCCCCAGCATTTT; CDR3: CAWSPGREDQPQHF
J: TRBJ2-1; V: TRBV27; size: -; D: -; DNA: TGTGCCAGCAGTTTGTCCGTCGGCTCCTACAATGAGCAGTTCTTC; CDR3: CASSLSVGSYNEQFF
J: TRBJ2-1; V: TRBV5-1; size: -; D: -; DNA: TGCGCCAGCCGAGCCGGGAGTTTTAATTTCTTC; CDR3: CASRAGSFNFF
J: TRBJ1-1; V: TRBV7-9; size: -; D: -; DNA: TGTGCCAGCAGCTTCAAGAACACTGAAGCTTTCTTT; CDR3: CASSFKNTEAFF
J: TRBJ2-7; V: TRBV28; size: -; D: -; DNA: TGTGCCAGCAGTCGGTCGGGGTCAAACTACGAGCAGTACTTC; CDR3: CASSRSGSNYEQYF
J: TRBJ1-4; V: TRBV11-3; size: -; D: -; DNA: TGTGCCAGCAGCTTAAGGGGGTATAATGAAAAACTGTTTTTT; CDR3: CASSLRGYNEKLFF
J: TRBJ2-1; V: TRBV28; size: -; D: TRBD2; DNA: TGTGCCAGCAGTTCCCTTCTAGCGGGAGGGCACAATGAGCAGTTCTTC; CDR3: CASSSLLAGGHNEQFF
J: TRBJ1-1; V: TRBV5-1; size: -; D: -; DNA: TGCGCCAGCAGCCCCCTAGAGGGCACTGAAGCTTTCTTT; CDR3: CASSPLEGTEAFF
J: TRBJ1-1; V: TRBV29-1; size: once; D: -; DNA: TGCAGCGTTGAAGTGGAGGGGATTGAAGCTTTCTTT; CDR3: CSVEVEGIEAFF
J: TRBJ1-2; V: TRBV29-1; size: once; D: -; DNA: TGCAGCGTTGGAGGTCCAGGGGATGACTATGGCTACACCTTC; CDR3: CSVGGPGDDYGYTF
J: TRBJ2-2; V: TRBV6-5; size: once; D: -; DNA: TGTGCCAGCACCCCACAGGTCACCGGGGAGCTGTTTTTT; CDR3: CASTPQVTGELFF
J: TRBJ1-2; V: TRBV10-3; size: -; D: -; DNA: TGTGCCATCAGTGAGTCTCCACAGTTCTATGGCTACACCTTC; CDR3: CAISESPQFYGYTF
J: TRBJ2-2; V: TRBV4-2; size: once; D: -; DNA: TGTGCCAGCAGCCAGCAGGCCGGGGAGCTGTTTTTT; CDR3: CASSQQAGELFF
J: TRBJ1-2; V: TRBV28; size: -; D: TRBD1; DNA: TGTGCCAGCAGGGGACAGGGATCTTTTACTAACTATGGCTACACCTTC; CDR3: CASRGQGSFTNYGYTF
J: TRBJ2-7; V: TRBV7-6; size: once; D: -; DNA: TGTGCCAGCAGCTTAGATGACGGGGCCTACGAGCAGTACTTC; CDR3: CASSLDDGAYEQYF
J: TRBJ2-5; V: TRBV10-3; size: -; D: TRBD2; DNA: TGTGCCATCAGTGTCGGTAGCGGGGGGGAAGAGACCCAGTACTTC; CDR3: CAISVGSGGEETQYF
J: TRBJ1-4; V: TRBV6-5; size: -; D: -; DNA: TGTGCCAGCAGTTACTGGCAGGGAAATGAAAAACTGTTTTTT; CDR3: CASSYWQGNEKLFF
J: TRBJ2-7; V: TRBV7-3; size: -; D: -; DNA: TGTGCCAGCAGCTATGACATCGGGGACTACGAGCAGTACTTC; CDR3: CASSYDIGDYEQYF
J: TRBJ2-3; V: TRBV6-5; size: -; D: TRBD2; DNA: TGTGCCAGCAGGCCACTAGCGGGAGGGCGAGATACGCAGTATTTT; CDR3: CASRPLAGGRDTQYF
J: TRBJ1-2; V: TRBV4-2; size: few; D: TRBD1; DNA: TGTGCCAGCAGCCAAACATCCGGGACAGCTCCTGCCTTC; CDR3: CASSQTSGTAPAF
J: TRBJ2-1; V: TRBV27; size: -; D: TRBD2; DNA: TGTGCCAGCAGTTTCGGCGGGAGTTTAGATGAGCAGTTCTTC; CDR3: CASSFGGSLDEQFF
J: TRBJ2-7; V: TRBV7-6; size: -; D: -; DNA: TGTGCCAGCAGCTTACGGTTTGCCGGCTCCTACGAGCAGTACTTC; CDR3: CASSLRFAGSYEQYF